The 26 T cell receptor beta chains below all came from one sample that was sequenced in a study of blood T cell repertoires in COVID-19. Profiled with immunoSEQ multiplex PCR; TCRdb holds only in-frame clones, not every one. The table records some 300,000 clones, about 88% of them present only once. The material sequenced was PBMCs or T cells enriched from blood (not recorded which). These receptors were taken from a woman aged 55-70 years in a cohort exposed to, infected with or recovered from COVID-19 (not recorded which).

V gene TRBV6-2 or TRBV6-3 combines with J gene TRBJ2-3, with D tentatively TRBD1 (6 bases). V was shortened by 1 base and J by 8 bases, with 16 bases between the two germline ends. Germline V CDR1 and CDR2: MNHEY, SVGEGT. This CDR3 is 15 amino acids long. The DNA for the CDR3 is TGTGCCAGCAGTTACTACTCCAACAGGGAAGGTACGCAGTATTTT. Amino acid sequence: CASSYYSNREGTQYF.

This clone was counted once. The chain has TRBV19 and TRBJ2-6; D is uncertain. Germline V CDR1 and CDR2: LNHDA, SQIVND (reference sequence). Trimming removed 10 bases at V and 2 bases at J, with 6 bases between. The CDR3 is 12 amino acids. CDR3 coding DNA: TGTGCCACTCAGACTGGGGCCAACGTCCTGACTTTC. Protein product: CATQTGANVLTF.

The rearrangement joins TRBV24-1 to TRBJ1-2, with TRBD1 matching over 7 bases. Germline V gene lookup returns CDR1 KGHDR and CDR2 SFDVKD. V was pared by 4 bases and J by 9 bases, with 13 bases of the junction left unmatched. This CDR3 region has 15 residues. This CDR3 reads CATSDRWVGTDRYTF. Written as DNA, the CDR3 is TGTGCCACCAGTGACAGGTGGGTTGGGACAGATCGCTACACCTTC.

The table lists this clone with a count of one. This chain joins TRBV29-1 and TRBJ1-1; TRBD1 might be the D (5 bases). Trimming removed 3 bases at V and 5 bases at J, with 19 bases between. CDR1 is SQVTM and CDR2 is ANQGSEA in the germline V gene. The CDR3 consists of 15 residues. CDR3 sequence: CSVEGEGGRRTEAFF. The CDR3 nucleotides read TGCAGCGTTGAGGGGGAGGGAGGGCGTAGGACTGAAGCTTTCTTT.

This sequence joins TRBV27 and TRBJ2-1; perhaps TRBD1 as D (5 bases). V was trimmed by 2 bases and J by 4 bases, leaving 6 bases between them. In germline, CDR1 is MNHEY, CDR2 SMNVEV (reference sequence). The CDR3 consists of 13 residues. CDR3 region: CASSLNRYNEQFF. DNA for the CDR3: TGTGCCAGCAGTTTAAACAGGTACAATGAGCAGTTCTTC.

The chain is built from TRBV6-6 and TRBJ2-3; possible D gene TRBD2, 5 bases. The CDR3 is made up of 13 amino acids. Germline V lookup: CDR1 MNHNY, CDR2 SVGAGI (reference sequence). The V gene lost 7 bases and the J gene lost 4 bases, with 12 bases spanning the gap. The CDR3 bases are TGTGCCAGCACCGGGGTGGGTGCAGATACGCAGTATTTT. This codes for CASTGVGADTQYF.

V usage is TRBV3-1 (or the pseudogene TRBV3-2) and J usage is TRBJ2-1; 8 bases are shared with TRBD2. Germline lookup yields CDR1 LGHDT and CDR2 YNNKEL (reference sequence). The trim removed 1 base at V and 14 bases at J, leaving 4 bases unmatched. The CDR3 has 12 amino acids. The CDR3 reads CASSQGGSGEFF. In DNA form, the CDR3 reads TGTGCCAGCAGCCAAGGGGGTAGCGGGGAGTTCTTC.

The chain uses TRBV6-5 and TRBJ2-5; D possibly corresponds to TRBD2 (6 bases). CDR3 length: 15 amino acids. The germline gives CDR1 MNHEY, CDR2 SVGAGI. The V end was cut by 6 bases, the J end by 1 base, with 15 bases between. The CDR3 DNA sequence: TGTGCCAGCAGACGACGGAGGGACCCCCAAGAGACCCAGTACTTC. Amino acid sequence: CASRRRRDPQETQYF.

This chain uses TRBV5-1 with TRBJ2-7, with 7 bases matching TRBD2. The CDR3 contains 15 residues. J lost 3 bases, V lost 1 base, and 7 bases had no gene match. Germline assignment: CDR1 SGHRS and CDR2 YFSETQ. The CDR3 loop reads CASSLTRGGGYEQYF. The CDR3 nucleotides are TGCGCCAGCAGCTTGACCCGGGGCGGGGGCTACGAGCAGTACTTC.

The chain uses TRBV29-1 and TRBJ2-7; D might be TRBD2 (5 bases). Trimming took 7 bases from V and 0 from J, leaving 13 bases between them. This CDR3 is 13 amino acids long. Germline assignment: CDR1 SQVTM and CDR2 ANQGSEA. CDR3 in DNA: TGCAGCGCCTTTTTGGGGAGCTCCTACGAGCAGTACTTC. Protein: CSAFLGSSYEQYF.

The chain carries TRBV10-3 and TRBJ2-1; weak D call: TRBD2 (5 bases). This CDR3 spans 14 amino acids. CDR1 and CDR2 from the germline V gene are ENHRY and SYGVKD. Trimming took 4 bases from V and 5 from J, leaving 12 bases between them. In DNA, the CDR3 is TGTGCCATCAGTGGGATACTAGGAAACAATGAGCAGTTCTTC. Its protein product is CAISGILGNNEQFF.

There are a few counts of this clone. The DNA of the CDR3 is TGTGCCAGCAGTCCGAGCGGGAGGAGAGGCAATGAGCAGTTCTTC. Protein: CASSPSGRRGNEQFF. The chain couples TRBV6-5 to TRBJ2-1, with TRBD2 identical over 9 bases. Germline CDR1 and CDR2: MNHEY and SVGAGI. The CDR3 covers 15 residues. Germline trimming cut 5 bases from V and 6 bases from J; bases unmatched to any gene: 8.

The V gene is TRBV6-5, the J gene TRBJ2-7; the D gene is possibly TRBD1 (6 bases). CDR3 length: 15 residues. CDR1 and CDR2 from the germline V gene are MNHEY and SVGAGI. The V and J ends lost 0 bases and 5 bases respectively, with 14 bases between them. Here the CDR3 reads CASSYSRGVQHEQYF. CDR3 nucleotides: TGTGCCAGCAGTTACTCCAGGGGCGTTCAGCACGAGCAGTACTTC.

The chain has TRBV15 and TRBJ2-5, with D possibly being TRBD1 (6 bases). The germline V gene has CDR1 LNHNV and CDR2 YYDKDF (reference sequence). This CDR3 is built from 14 residues. V was trimmed by 7 bases and J by 7 bases, leaving 19 bases between them. CDR3 amino acids: CATKGDRRIGTQYF. The CDR3 nucleotides read TGTGCCACCAAGGGAGACAGGCGCATCGGGACCCAGTACTTC.

The rearrangement links TRBV5-1 to TRBJ2-5, with 13 bases that match TRBD2. V lost 4 bases and J lost 1; bases outside the gene matches: 4. Germline CDR1 SGHRS, CDR2 YFSETQ. There are 16 residues in the CDR3. The CDR3 DNA is TGCGCCAGCAGCGGGGGGACTAGCGGGGCCCAAGAGACCCAGTACTTC. Translated, it gives CASSGGTSGAQETQYF.

The CDR3 DNA follows: TGCGCCAGCAGCCAAGGCAGGGGCAGGTATAATTCACCCCTCCACTTT. Protein sequence: CASSQGRGRYNSPLHF. V gene TRBV4-1 combines with J gene TRBJ1-6, with D possibly matching TRBD1 (6 bases). The germline V gene has CDR1 MGHRA and CDR2 YSYEKL. Between the trimmed V and J ends, which lost 1 base and 4 bases, there was a span of 11 bases. CDR3 length equals 16 residues.

CDR3 in amino acids: CASSRTLALRPTDTQYF. CDR3 bases: TGTGCCAGCAGCCGAACACTAGCGCTCCGACCCACAGATACGCAGTATTTT. The rearrangement uses TRBV14 and TRBJ2-3, with TRBD2 matching over 7 bases. The ends lost 4 bases at V and 2 bases at J; junction bases unmatched: 12. The germline V gene has CDR1 SGHDN and CDR2 FVKESK. The CDR3 is 17 residues long.

This chain links TRBV5-5 with TRBJ2-3; 7 bases are a match to TRBD2. This CDR3 has 15 amino acids. The V gene's germline CDR1 is SGHKS and CDR2 YYEKEE (reference sequence). V shed 0 bases and J 3 bases; nucleotides not matched to a gene: 4. CDR3 sequence (DNA): TGTGCCAGCAGCTTGGGAATGGGGGGGACAGATACGCAGTATTTT. It encodes CASSLGMGGTDTQYF.

In its sample, this clone was seen a few times. The chain links TRBV11-1 to TRBJ1-1; no clear D. There are 14 residues in the CDR3. From germline, CDR1 is SGHAT and CDR2 FQDESV (reference sequence). The V end was cut by 5 bases, the J end by 1 base, with 11 bases between. Written as DNA, the CDR3 is TGTGCCAGCAGCACCTCTCGACAGAACACTGAAGCTTTCTTT. It encodes CASSTSRQNTEAFF.

The chain employs TRBV7-8 and TRBJ1-1; tentative D call: TRBD1 (5 bases). The CDR3 has 13 residues. Germline CDR1 reads SGHVS; CDR2 reads FQNEAQ. The V end lost 5 bases, the J end lost 1 base, and 8 bases lay between the germline ends. The CDR3 coding sequence is TGTGCCAGCAGCCGCGGACAGAACACTGAAGCTTTCTTT. Protein product: CASSRGQNTEAFF.

The chain couples TRBV7-3 to TRBJ2-3, with a possible D match to TRBD1 (5 bases). The CDR3 has 14 residues. Germline CDR1 reads SGHTA; CDR2 reads FQGTGA. V lost 2 bases, J lost 1 base, and 7 bases lay in between. The CDR3: CASSLLQGTDTQYF. The DNA of the CDR3 is TGTGCCAGCAGCTTATTACAGGGCACAGATACGCAGTATTTT.

The chain recombines TRBV5-4 with TRBJ2-2; possible D gene TRBD2, 7 bases. V shed 2 bases and J shed 4 bases, with 21 bases lying between them. Germline V CDR1 and CDR2: SGHNT, YYREEE (reference sequence). The CDR3 is made up of 18 amino acids. The CDR3 spells CASSFPSRGRGGTGELFF. CDR3 nucleotides: TGTGCCAGCAGCTTCCCCAGTCGGGGGAGGGGGGGCACCGGGGAGCTGTTTTTT.

In its sample, this clone was seen a few times. This chain uses TRBV15 with TRBJ1-1; D gene uncertain. The CDR3 totals 13 residues. With 0 bases removed from V and 6 bases from J, the gap between germline ends came to 8 bases. CDR1 is LNHNV and CDR2 is YYDKDF in the germline V gene (reference sequence). DNA of the CDR3: TGTGCCACCAGCAGAGATCGTAGCCCTGAAGCTTTCTTT. Protein sequence: CATSRDRSPEAFF.

The chain couples TRBV7-9 to TRBJ1-4; 7 nucleotides line up with TRBD1. Trimming took 3 bases from V and 9 from J; bases not matched to a gene: 1. The CDR3 runs to 12 residues. CDR1 and CDR2 from the germline V gene are SEHNR and FQNEAQ (reference sequence). The CDR3 nucleotides read TGTGCCAGCAGCTTGGACAGGCAAAAACTGTTTTTT. It yields the protein CASSLDRQKLFF.

The V gene is TRBV7-9, the J gene TRBJ2-1; D unclear. The germline CDR1 and CDR2 sequences are SEHNR and FQNEAQ (reference sequence). The CDR3 totals 14 residues. V was shortened by 7 bases and J by 3 bases, with 13 bases between the two germline ends. The CDR3 protein is CASTHPGGYNEQFF. The CDR3 DNA sequence: TGTGCCAGCACCCACCCCGGCGGCTACAATGAGCAGTTCTTC.

The rearrangement links TRBV5-1 to TRBJ1-2, with D uncertain. Germline V CDR1 and CDR2: SGHRS, YFSETQ. This CDR3 comprises 15 residues. V lost 4 bases and J 2 bases, leaving 15 bases between the germline ends. CDR3 DNA: TGCGCCAGCAGCCGCGACGGAGACTTAAACTATGGCTACACCTTC. It is translated as CASSRDGDLNYGYTF.